This entry is about one T cell receptor beta chain. The data were produced by immunoSEQ multiplex PCR, yet TCRdb's version contains in-frame clones alone and is incomplete. The table shows hundreds of thousands of clones, with nearly 90% occurring only once. The record originates from a study of blood T cell repertoires in COVID-19. The CDR3 has 14 residues. The germline gives CDR1 GTSNPN, CDR2 SVGIG (reference sequence). J lost 5 bases, V lost 3 bases, and 9 bases had no gene match. The chain recombines TRBV30 with TRBJ2-7; TRBD1 aligns across 8 bases. The receptor was derived from a man in his thirties or forties who had been exposed to COVID-19. The sequencing input was PBMCs or T cells enriched from blood (not recorded which). The CDR3 region is CAWSPRTGYDEQYF. CDR3 DNA sequence: TGTGCCTGGAGCCCCCGGACAGGGTACGACGAGCAGTACTTC.